This T cell receptor beta chain was captured by sequencing in a study of beta chain features in type 1 diabetes. This clone has more than one count but fewer than ten. Its antigen remains unknown. Cell sorting via CD45RO/CCR7/CD25/CD127/CD95/CD27 was performed to obtain CD4+ naive, central memory, regulatory and stem cell-like memory cells. Points from the study as a whole: Type 1 diabetes patients showed fewer insertions and more deletions at VDJ junctions.

Trimming pared 4 bases from V and 0 bases from J, leaving 10 bases between. Germline values: CDR1 SGHDN, CDR2 FVKESK. CDR3 length equals 15 residues. The isolated RNA, all of it, was reverse transcribed, so expressed TCRB transcripts were what got sequenced. TCRdb keeps only in-frame clones here, not all; method: immunoSEQ multiplex PCR. The sample records about 320,000 clones, approximately 15% being singletons. Sequencing was performed on central memory CD4+ T cells from blood. This sequence was found in a young man in good health. The chain has TRBV14 and TRBJ1-3; no firm D call. CDR3 nucleotide sequence: TGTGCCAGCAGCCCCTTTCTCACCTCTGGAAACACCATATATTTT. This encodes CASSPFLTSGNTIYF.